These T cell receptor beta chains were read from a single sample in a study of blood T cells in healthy people across ages. Using its own MiXCR run on the 5' RACE reads, TCRdb lists one record per CDR3 protein. Of about 1.4 million distinct CDR3 sequences listed, almost 60% were seen once; the top ten hold roughly 6.3%. Source material: blood. These receptors originate from a man aged 18 to 29 in good health. CDR3s include the opening cysteine and the closing phenylalanine or tryptophan. Fields, in order: D gene, J gene, clone size, V gene, CDR3 DNA, CDR3 protein. D genes are given only for firm matches. Part of the rows lack a size; the others show once, few, many or a class for expanded clones.

>NA|TRBJ1-1|NA|TRBV15
TGTGCCACCAGCACGGACAGCATGAACACTGAAGCTTTCTTT
CATSTDSMNTEAFF
>TRBD1|TRBJ2-5|NA|TRBV27
TGTGCCAGCAGTGTGGACAGGGGACAAGAGACCCAGTACTTC
CASSVDRGQETQYF
>NA|TRBJ2-5|NA|TRBV6-6
TGTGCCAGCAGTTACTCCCGGGGGTACCAAGAGACCCAGTACTTC
CASSYSRGYQETQYF
>NA|TRBJ2-6|once|TRBV12-3/TRBV12-4
TGTGCCAGCAGTTTCGGAGAGAACGTCCTGACTTTC
CASSFGENVLTF
>NA|TRBJ2-1|NA|TRBV29-1
TGCAGCGCCGAAGCGGAAATTGAGCAGTTCTTC
CSAEAEIEQFF
>NA|TRBJ2-7|few|TRBV4-1
TGCGCCAGCAGCCAAGAAAAGGGAGGGGGGAACTACGAGCAGTACTTC
CASSQEKGGGNYEQYF
>NA|TRBJ2-7|NA|TRBV6-5
TGTGCCAGCAGTTACCGACTAGTGGGGGGCTACGAGCAGTACTTC
CASSYRLVGGYEQYF
>NA|TRBJ2-1|few|TRBV5-5
TGTGCCAGCAGCTTGGCCCATGGAGGGGGACAGTTCTTC
CASSLAHGGGQFF
>NA|TRBJ2-5|NA|TRBV3-1
TGTGCCAGCAGCCAAGCTCTAGCGAAACAAGAGACCCAGTACTTC
CASSQALAKQETQYF
>TRBD1|TRBJ2-5|NA|TRBV5-5
TGTGCCATTCCGGTGGACAGGGTCCCCGCCCAAGAGACCCAGTACTTC
CAIPVDRVPAQETQYF
>TRBD1|TRBJ2-5|NA|TRBV28
TGTGCCACCGGGACAGGGCAAATCTTCGGGGAGACCCAGTACTTC
CATGTGQIFGETQYF
>TRBD2|TRBJ2-7|once|TRBV12-3/TRBV12-4
TGTGCCAGCAGTGCCGGACTAGCGGGAGGGCCCTACGAGCAGTACTTC
CASSAGLAGGPYEQYF
>NA|TRBJ1-2|few|TRBV29-1
TGCAGCGTTGAGGGCCAAACTCTTAACTATGGCTACACCTTC
CSVEGQTLNYGYTF
>TRBD2|TRBJ2-7|NA|TRBV4-1
TGCGCCAGCAGCCAAGAAAGTTCTAGCGGGGGGTACGAGCAGTACTTC
CASSQESSSGGYEQYF
>NA|TRBJ1-1|NA|TRBV7-2
TGTGCCAGCAGCTTAGCGGAGGCGGGTGCAACTGAAGCTTTCTTT
CASSLAEAGATEAFF
>NA|TRBJ1-1|NA|TRBV28
TGTGCCAGCCATGATACGATGAACACTGAAGCTTTCTTT
CASHDTMNTEAFF